A selection of T cell receptor beta chains follows, all from one sample in a study of blood T cell repertoires in COVID-19. Sequencing was performed with immunoSEQ multiplex PCR; in TCRdb, only in-frame clones are kept and a portion is missing. The sample includes approximately 62,000 clones, approximately 90% of them seen just once. Sequences were obtained from peripheral blood. These receptors originate from a human donor with active COVID-19. The donor label of this sample is uncertain. Each CDR3 is given without its conserved first and last residue. D genes are given only for firm matches. Size is stated for part of the rows, as once, few or many counts, or as a class when the clone is expanded.

clone size	V gene	D gene	CDR3 protein
NA	TRBV6-6	NA	ASSFRQETLF
NA	TRBV6-2/TRBV6-3	TRBD2	ASSYLGTSGEAKNIQY
once	TRBV7-8	TRBD2	ASSLSGGFSGANVLT
NA	TRBV6-6	TRBD1	ASRTTGVNEKLF
NA	TRBV4-2	TRBD2	ASSPSEAGGPHNEQF
once	TRBV7-2	NA	ASSPNRDGYT
NA	TRBV5-1	TRBD2	ASRASGISYNEQF
NA	TRBV5-4	NA	ASSLAGRRSGANVLT
NA	TRBV5-6	NA	ASSLWAGVNSPLH
NA	TRBV29-1	TRBD2	SVVRLAGAFTDTQY
NA	TRBV5-1	NA	ASVETGGPSTDTQY
NA	TRBV18	TRBD2	ASSRSAGGLETQY
NA	TRBV29-1	NA	SGGAAGTGELF
NA	TRBV11-3	TRBD2	ASSRERGGRGDTQY